This T cell receptor beta chain was profiled in a study of cytomegalovirus exposure and HLA in healthy donors. Study as a whole: The same platform as the approximately 700 first-cohort repertoires was used for the 100 to 150 validation repertoires, a later analysis reported.

Turning to this clone: Antigen: not known.

The method was immunoSEQ multiplex PCR; TCRdb's version includes in-frame clones alone and lacks a portion of them. The sample carries 300,000 or so clones, nearly 90% recorded once. Study-wide results and limits: The finding came from a later analysis; first-cohort TCR clusters tended to co-occur in the 130 or so validation repertoires. It was confirmed in vitro that three of the CMV-associated chains were specific for CMV antigens.

In germline, CDR1 is SGHRS, CDR2 YFSETQ. V shed 6 bases and J 0 bases; nucleotides not matched to a gene: 19. This CDR3 is 20 amino acids long. Separate from the approximately 670-subject first cohort, the 120-subject validation cohort was the one that the donors belonged to. This TCR came from a man aged 25 to 45 in good health and CMV-seronegative. Sequencing was carried out using PBMCs. V and J are TRBV5-1 and TRBJ2-3; TRBD2 matches at 10 bases. For the CDR3, the DNA is TGCGCCAGCACTACCACAGCGGGGGGGCCCCGACTTACTAGCACAGATACGCAGTATTTT. Translation: CASTTTAGGPRLTSTDTQYF.